This TCR beta chain stems from a study of cytomegalovirus exposure and HLA in healthy donors. The V gene's germline CDR1 is MDHEN and CDR2 SYDVKM. The CDR3 loop spans 16 amino acids. The V and J ends lost 3 bases and 8 bases, in that order; junction bases with no gene match: 10. Here immunoSEQ multiplex PCR was the method, and the copy in TCRdb shows in-frame clones only, minus some. The table shows approximately 170,000 clones, with approximately 81% occurring only once. This receptor was taken from a man younger than 35 in good health and CMV-seropositive. The sample consisted of PBMCs. The rearrangement joins TRBV28 to TRBJ2-1; the match to TRBD2 covers 10 bases. CDR3 amino acids: CASSLILAGDKDEQFF. CDR3 nucleotide sequence: TGTGCCAGCAGTTTGATCCTAGCGGGAGATAAAGATGAGCAGTTCTTC.